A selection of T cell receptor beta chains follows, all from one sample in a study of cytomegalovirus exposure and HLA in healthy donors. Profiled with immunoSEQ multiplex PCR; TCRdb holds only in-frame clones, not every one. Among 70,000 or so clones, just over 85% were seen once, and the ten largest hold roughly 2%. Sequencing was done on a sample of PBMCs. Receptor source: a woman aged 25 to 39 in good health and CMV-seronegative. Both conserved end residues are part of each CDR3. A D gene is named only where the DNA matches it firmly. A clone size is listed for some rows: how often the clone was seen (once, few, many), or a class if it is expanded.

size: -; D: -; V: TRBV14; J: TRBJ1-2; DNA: TGTGCCAGCGCCGACGGGTGGTATGGCTACACCTTC; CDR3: CASADGWYGYTF
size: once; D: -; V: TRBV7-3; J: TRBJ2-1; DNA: TGTGCCAGCAGCGAAGGGGGGGGGAATGAGCAGTTCTTC; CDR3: CASSEGGGNEQFF
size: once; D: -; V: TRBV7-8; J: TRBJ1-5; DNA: TGTGCCAGCAGCTTAGAGGCAGGGTACAATCAGCCCCAGCATTTT; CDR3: CASSLEAGYNQPQHF
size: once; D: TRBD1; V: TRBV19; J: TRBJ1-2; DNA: TGTGCCAGTAGTATTGGGACAGGGGACAGCTATGGCTACACCTTC; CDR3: CASSIGTGDSYGYTF
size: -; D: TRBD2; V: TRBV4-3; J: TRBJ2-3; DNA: TGCGCCAGCAGCCGAGACGGGGGGAGTATACCCACAGATACGCAGTATTTT; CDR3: CASSRDGGSIPTDTQYF
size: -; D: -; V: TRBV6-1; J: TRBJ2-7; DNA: TGTGCCAGCAGGTTGGCCGAACCTTACGAGCAGTACTTC; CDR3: CASRLAEPYEQYF
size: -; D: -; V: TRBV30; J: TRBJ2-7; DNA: TGTGCCTGGAGGGACACACGAAGCTCCTACGAGCAGTACTTC; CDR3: CAWRDTRSSYEQYF
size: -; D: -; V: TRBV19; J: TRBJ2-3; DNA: TGTGCCAGTAGTACCGCGCGGGGCACAGATACGCAGTATTTT; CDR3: CASSTARGTDTQYF
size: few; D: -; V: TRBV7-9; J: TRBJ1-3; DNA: TGTGCCAGCAGCTGGGGACAACTCTCTGGAAACACCATATATTTT; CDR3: CASSWGQLSGNTIYF
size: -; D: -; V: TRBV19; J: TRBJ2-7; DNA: TGTGCCAGTAGTATAGTCGGGAAGGACTCCTACGAGCAGTACTTC; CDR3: CASSIVGKDSYEQYF
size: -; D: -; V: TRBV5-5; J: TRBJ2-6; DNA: TGTGCCAGCAGCTTGGGGCAGGGTTCCGGGGCCAACGTCCTGACTTTC; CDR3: CASSLGQGSGANVLTF
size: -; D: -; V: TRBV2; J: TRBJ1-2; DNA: TGTGCCAGCAGTGAAGGGTCCCAGCAGGGGCGCTATGGCTACACCTTC; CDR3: CASSEGSQQGRYGYTF
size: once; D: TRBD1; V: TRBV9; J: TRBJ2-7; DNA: TGTGCCAGCAGCGGCCGGGACAGCAACTACGAGCAGTACTTC; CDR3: CASSGRDSNYEQYF
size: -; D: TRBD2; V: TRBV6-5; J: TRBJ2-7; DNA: TGTGCCAGCAGTTACTCTAGCGGGAGCTCCTACGAGCAGTACTTC; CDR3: CASSYSSGSSYEQYF
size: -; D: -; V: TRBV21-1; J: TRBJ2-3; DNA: TGTGCCAGCAGCAAAAAAATTCCCCCGATGGAAGCGGGAGCCGCACAGGCTACGCAGTATTTT; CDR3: CASSKKIPPMEAGAAQATQYF
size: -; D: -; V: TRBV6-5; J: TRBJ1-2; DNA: TGTGCCAGCGGCCCAACAGGTACCTATGGCTACACCTTC; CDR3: CASGPTGTYGYTF
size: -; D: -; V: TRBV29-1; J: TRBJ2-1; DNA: TGCAGCGCTGGCGAGGACTACAATGAGCAGTTCTTC; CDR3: CSAGEDYNEQFF
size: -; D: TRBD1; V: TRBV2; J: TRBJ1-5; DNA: TGTGCCAGCAGTGAGGACAGGGGGCGTCAGCCCCAGCATTTT; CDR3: CASSEDRGRQPQHF
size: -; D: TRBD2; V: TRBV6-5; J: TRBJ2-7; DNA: TGTGCCAGCAGGTTAGCGGGGAACTCCTACGAGCAGTACTTC; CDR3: CASRLAGNSYEQYF
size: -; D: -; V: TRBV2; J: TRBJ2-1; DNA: TGTGCCACCCTAGCATCTTACAATGAGCAGTTCTTC; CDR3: CATLASYNEQFF
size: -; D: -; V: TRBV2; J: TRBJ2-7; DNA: TGTGCCAGCAGTGAACGGTGGGGGGGCGCTGAGCAGTACTTC; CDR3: CASSERWGGAEQYF
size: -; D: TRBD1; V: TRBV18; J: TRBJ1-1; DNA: TGTGCCAGCTCACCGGTTAGGGGGCAGGGCACTGAAGCTTTCTTT; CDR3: CASSPVRGQGTEAFF
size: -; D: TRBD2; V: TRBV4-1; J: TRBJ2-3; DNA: TGCGCCAGCAGCCTGGAGCGGGAACAAGGGGCGCAGTATTTT; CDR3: CASSLEREQGAQYF
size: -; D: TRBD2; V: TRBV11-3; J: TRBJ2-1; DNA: TGTGCCAGCAGCTTTGGCGGGACTAGCGGGGACAATGAGCAGTTCTTC; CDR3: CASSFGGTSGDNEQFF
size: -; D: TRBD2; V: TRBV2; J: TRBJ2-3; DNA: TGTGCCAGCAGTGAAACCCGTGGGAGGGCCGCTACGCAGTATTTT; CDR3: CASSETRGRAATQYF
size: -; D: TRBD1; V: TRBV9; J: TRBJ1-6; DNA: TGTGCCAGCAGCCCGACACAGGGGCCCGTTAATTCACCCCTCCACTTT; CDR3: CASSPTQGPVNSPLHF
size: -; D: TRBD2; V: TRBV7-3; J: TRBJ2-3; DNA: TGTGCCAGCAGCCCGGTGGCGGGAGGGTCAGATACGCAGTATTTT; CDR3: CASSPVAGGSDTQYF
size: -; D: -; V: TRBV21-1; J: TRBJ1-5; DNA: TGTGCCAGCAGCCCCATTAGGGGACAGCCCCAGCATTTT; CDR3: CASSPIRGQPQHF
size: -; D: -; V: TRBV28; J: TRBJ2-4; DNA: TGTGCCAGCCTAGATCAGGGGTTAGCCAAAAACATTCAGTACTTC; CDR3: CASLDQGLAKNIQYF
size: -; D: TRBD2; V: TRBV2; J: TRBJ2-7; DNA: TGTGCCAGCAGTGAAAGAGTAGCGGGAGGGCACGAGCAGTACTTC; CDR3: CASSERVAGGHEQYF
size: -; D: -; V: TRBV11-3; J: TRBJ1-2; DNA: TGTGCCAGCAGCTTAGGCAGGGTTTATGGCTACACCTTC; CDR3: CASSLGRVYGYTF
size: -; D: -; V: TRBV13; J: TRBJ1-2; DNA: TGTGCCAGCAGCTTAGATGCGTCACCTAGGCATGGCTACACCTTC; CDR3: CASSLDASPRHGYTF
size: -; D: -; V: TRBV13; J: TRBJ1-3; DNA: TGTGCCAGCAGCACCGGGGGAGGGAGCTCTGGAAACACCATATATTTT; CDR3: CASSTGGGSSGNTIYF
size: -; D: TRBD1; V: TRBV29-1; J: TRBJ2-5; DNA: TGCAGCGTTGAGGGACAGGGGAGGACCCAGTACTTC; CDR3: CSVEGQGRTQYF
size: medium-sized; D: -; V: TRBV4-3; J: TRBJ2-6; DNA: TGCGCCAGCAGCCAAGATGTCGGGAATGGGGCCAACGTCCTGACTTTC; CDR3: CASSQDVGNGANVLTF
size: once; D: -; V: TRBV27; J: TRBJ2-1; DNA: TGTGCCAGCAGTTTTAACAACCTCTTTTACAATGAGCAGTTCTTC; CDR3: CASSFNNLFYNEQFF
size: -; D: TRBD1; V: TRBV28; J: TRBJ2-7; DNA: TGTGCCAGCAGTCGGGGGGACAGGGTCGGGTACGAGCAGTACTTC; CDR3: CASSRGDRVGYEQYF